These T cell receptor beta chains were read from a single sample in a study of T cell responses to AZD1222 COVID-19 vaccine. Using immunoSEQ multiplex PCR, the repertoire was profiled, and TCRdb retains in-frame clones only, with some absent. Of approximately 64,000 clones in the sample, about four fifths were seen once. The specimen was peripheral blood, collected on day 0 of AZD1222 vaccination. The source of these receptors is an adult in good health. Both conserved end residues are part of each CDR3. D genes are given only for firm matches. Size tells how often a clone was seen (once, few, many) or the class of an expanded clone, and some rows leave it out.

cdr3_length,v_call,clone_size,d_call,j_call,cdr3_nt,cdr3_aa
16,TRBV9,-,-,TRBJ1-4,TGTGCCAGCAGCGTAAGCGGGAACAGGGTTGATGAAAAACTGTTTTTT,CASSVSGNRVDEKLFF
13,TRBV5-1,few,-,TRBJ2-3,TGCGCCAGCAGCTTCCCAGGGGAAGATACGCAGTATTTT,CASSFPGEDTQYF
15,TRBV9,-,TRBD1,TRBJ2-3,TGTGCCAGCAGCGTAGCATTGGGGACAGGGAGTACGCAGTATTTT,CASSVALGTGSTQYF
14,TRBV6-1,-,-,TRBJ1-3,TGTGCCAGCAGTCCCCATATTGGGACAAACACCATATATTTT,CASSPHIGTNTIYF
16,TRBV5-1,-,-,TRBJ1-6,TGCGCCAGCAGCTCGGGCTCTAGCTCCTATAATTCACCCCTCCACTTT,CASSSGSSSYNSPLHF
14,TRBV6-5,few,TRBD2,TRBJ2-5,TGTGCCAGCAGCGCCTTACTAGCGGCAGAGACCCAGTACTTC,CASSALLAAETQYF
11,TRBV20-1,-,-,TRBJ1-1,TGCAGTGCTACCTACAACACTGAAGCTTTCTTT,CSATYNTEAFF
14,TRBV6-5,-,-,TRBJ1-5,TGTGCCAGCAGTCAACAGGGAGGGCGTCAGCCCCAGCATTTT,CASSQQGGRQPQHF
16,TRBV6-5,-,-,TRBJ1-2,TGTGCCAGCAGTTACTCAATCTACTCCCACAGGGACGGCTACACCTTC,CASSYSIYSHRDGYTF
14,TRBV5-6,-,TRBD1,TRBJ2-7,TGTGCCAGCAGGTTTGGGACAGGGGGCTACGAGCAGTACTTC,CASRFGTGGYEQYF
19,TRBV21-1,-,-,TRBJ1-3,TGTGCCAGCAGCTCCCGGATGAGGCGTCGGGACAGCTCTGGAAACACCATATATTTT,CASSSRMRRRDSSGNTIYF
14,TRBV11-2,-,TRBD1,TRBJ2-7,TGTGCCAGCAGCTTAGTGGGACAGGGAGCCGAGCAGTACTTC,CASSLVGQGAEQYF